Below are 5 T cell receptor beta chains sequenced from a single sample in a study of T cell responses to AZD1222 COVID-19 vaccine. The data were produced by immunoSEQ multiplex PCR, yet TCRdb's version contains in-frame clones alone and is incomplete. The top ten clones hold about a tenth of a sample with some 100,000 clones, roughly 86% of them seen once. The sample in question was peripheral blood, obtained 28 days after the second AZD1222 dose. The receptor source for this set is an adult who received the AZD1222 COVID-19 vaccine.

The V call is TRBV9, the J call TRBJ2-1; possibly TRBD1 or TRBD2 for D (5 bases each). V was cut by 3 bases and J by 0 bases, with 10 bases left in between. CDR3 length equals 15 residues. CDR1 is SGDLS and CDR2 is YYNGEE in the germline V gene. The CDR3 coding sequence is TGTGCCAGCAGCGGGGACGGCAGCTCCTACAATGAGCAGTTCTTC. It is translated as CASSGDGSSYNEQFF.

The rearrangement links TRBV18 to TRBJ2-2, with D perhaps assigned TRBD1 or TRBD2 (5 bases each). Per the germline V gene, CDR1 is KGHSH and CDR2 is LQKENI. Trimming pared 3 bases from V and 5 bases from J, leaving 16 bases between. CDR3 length equals 16 residues. CDR3 nucleotides: TGTGCCAGCTCACCCCGGGACCCCTTACTGACCGGGGAGCTGTTTTTT. It translates to CASSPRDPLLTGELFF. Complete variable domain (other parts from reference TRBV18 and TRBJ2-2): NAGVMQNPRHLVRRRGQEARLRCSPMKGHSHVYWYRQLPEEGLKFMVYLQKENIIDESGMPKERFSAEFPKEGPSILRIQQVVRGDSAAYFCASSPRDPLLTGELFFGEGSRLTVL.

This sequence joins TRBV5-5 and TRBJ2-2; D possibly corresponds to TRBD1 (5 bases). Germline-derived CDR1 and CDR2 are SGHKS and YYEKEE (reference sequence). The V gene lost 2 bases and the J gene lost 5 bases, with 13 bases spanning the gap. This CDR3 region has 15 residues. The CDR3 reads CASSLGHGETGELFF. CDR3 bases: TGTGCCAGCAGCTTAGGACATGGCGAAACCGGGGAGCTGTTTTTT.

This clone was recorded a few times. The chain carries TRBV9 and TRBJ1-1; 8 positions agree with TRBD1. The CDR3 totals 14 residues. The V gene's germline CDR1 is SGDLS and CDR2 YYNGEE. The trim removed 3 bases at V and 6 bases at J, leaving 7 bases unmatched. In nucleotides, the CDR3 is TGTGCCAGCAGCGCCGGACAGGGAAGATCTGAAGCTTTCTTT. Translating gives CASSAGQGRSEAFF.

The chain combines TRBV2 with TRBJ2-7; D not certain. The CDR3 totals 10 residues. Germline assignment: CDR1 SNHLY and CDR2 FYNNEI. The V gene lost 8 bases and the J gene lost 6 bases, with 8 bases spanning the gap. In nucleotides, the CDR3 is TGTGCCAGCTTTCTCTCCGAGCAGTACTTC. Residues: CASFLSEQYF.